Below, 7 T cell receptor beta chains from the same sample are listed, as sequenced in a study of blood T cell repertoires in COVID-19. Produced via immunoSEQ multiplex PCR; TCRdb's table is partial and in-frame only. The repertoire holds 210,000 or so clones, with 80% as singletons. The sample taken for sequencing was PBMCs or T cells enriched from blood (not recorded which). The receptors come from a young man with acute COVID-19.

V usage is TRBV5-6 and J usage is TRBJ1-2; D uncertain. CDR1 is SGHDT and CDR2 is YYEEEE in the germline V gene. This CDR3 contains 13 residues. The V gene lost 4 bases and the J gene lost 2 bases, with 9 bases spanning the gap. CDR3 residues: CASSPGLNYGYTF. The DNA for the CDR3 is TGTGCCAGCAGCCCAGGACTCAACTATGGCTACACCTTC.

Written as DNA, the CDR3 is TGCGCCAGCAGCCTGGAACCACCGGGGACCTACGAGCAGTACTTC. It encodes CASSLEPPGTYEQYF. This chain uses TRBV5-1 with TRBJ2-7; D may be TRBD2 (5 bases). V lost 4 bases and J lost 2, with 16 bases in between. The CDR3 loop spans 15 amino acids. The V gene's germline CDR1 is SGHRS and CDR2 YFSETQ.

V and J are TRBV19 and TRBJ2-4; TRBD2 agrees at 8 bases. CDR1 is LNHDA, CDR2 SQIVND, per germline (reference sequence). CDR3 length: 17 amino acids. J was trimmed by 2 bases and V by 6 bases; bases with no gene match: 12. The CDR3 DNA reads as TGTGCCAGTAGCACCACCTCCGGACTAGCCTCCAAAAACATTCAGTACTTC. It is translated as CASSTTSGLASKNIQYF.

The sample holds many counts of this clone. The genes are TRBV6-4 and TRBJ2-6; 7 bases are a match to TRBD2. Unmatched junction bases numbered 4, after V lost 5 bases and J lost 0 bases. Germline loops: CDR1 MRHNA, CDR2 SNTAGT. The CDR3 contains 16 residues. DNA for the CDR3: TGTGCCAGCAGTCTTACGGGAGGCTCTGGGGCCAACGTCCTGACTTTC. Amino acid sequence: CASSLTGGSGANVLTF.

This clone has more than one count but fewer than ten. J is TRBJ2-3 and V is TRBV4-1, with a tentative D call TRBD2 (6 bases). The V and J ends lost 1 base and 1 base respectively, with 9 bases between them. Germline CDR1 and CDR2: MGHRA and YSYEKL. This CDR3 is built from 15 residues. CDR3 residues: CASSQVASGTDTQYF. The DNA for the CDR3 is TGCGCCAGCAGCCAAGTGGCTAGCGGCACAGATACGCAGTATTTT.

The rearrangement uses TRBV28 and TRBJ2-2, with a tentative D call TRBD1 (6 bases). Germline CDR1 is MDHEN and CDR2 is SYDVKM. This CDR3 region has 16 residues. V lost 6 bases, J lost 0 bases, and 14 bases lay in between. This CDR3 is CASRRGGQANTGELFF. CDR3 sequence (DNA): TGTGCCAGCAGGCGAGGGGGACAAGCGAACACCGGGGAGCTGTTTTTT.

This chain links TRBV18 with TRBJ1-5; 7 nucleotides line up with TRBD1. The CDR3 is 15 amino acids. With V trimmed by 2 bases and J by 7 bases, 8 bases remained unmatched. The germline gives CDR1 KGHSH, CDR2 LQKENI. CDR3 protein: CASSPAEQGLQPQHF. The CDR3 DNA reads TGTGCCAGCTCACCAGCCGAACAGGGGTTACAGCCCCAGCATTTT. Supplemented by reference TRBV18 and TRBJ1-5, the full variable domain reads NAGVMQNPRHLVRRRGQEARLRCSPMKGHSHVYWYRQLPEEGLKFMVYLQKENIIDESGMPKERFSAEFPKEGPSILRIQQVVRGDSAAYFCASSPAEQGLQPQHFGDGTRLSIL.